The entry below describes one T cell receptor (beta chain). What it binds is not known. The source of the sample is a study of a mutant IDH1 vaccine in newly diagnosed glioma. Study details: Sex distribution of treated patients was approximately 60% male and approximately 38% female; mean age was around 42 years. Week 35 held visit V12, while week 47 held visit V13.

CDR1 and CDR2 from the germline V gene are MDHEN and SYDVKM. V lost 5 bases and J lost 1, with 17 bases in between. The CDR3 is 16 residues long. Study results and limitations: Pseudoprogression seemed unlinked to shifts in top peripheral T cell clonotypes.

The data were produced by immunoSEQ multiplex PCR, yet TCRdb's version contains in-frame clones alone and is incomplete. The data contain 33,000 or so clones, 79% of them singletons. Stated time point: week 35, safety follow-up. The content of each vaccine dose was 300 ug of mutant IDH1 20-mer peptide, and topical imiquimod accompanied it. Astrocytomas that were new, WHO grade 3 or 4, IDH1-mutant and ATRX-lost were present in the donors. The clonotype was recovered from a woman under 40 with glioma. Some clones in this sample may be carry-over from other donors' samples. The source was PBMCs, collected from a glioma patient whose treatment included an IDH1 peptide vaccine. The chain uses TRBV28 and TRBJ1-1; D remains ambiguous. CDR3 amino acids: CASSLGGGLWNTEAFF. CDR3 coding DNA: TGTGCCAGCAGTCTAGGAGGTGGACTTTGGAACACTGAAGCTTTCTTT.